This T cell receptor beta chain was documented in a study of T-cell reconstitution after alpha-beta-depleted transplantation in children. Study-level points and caveats: At one year after transplant, newly produced T cells mostly accounted for T-cell counts and diversity. Surviving recipient T cells and thymic progenitors produced the high day-60 TCRbeta diversity seen in some patients. Expanded graft clones numbering several hundred reportedly gave rise to alpha-beta T cells about two months after transplant.

With regard to this clonotype: Its antigen remains unknown.

Molecular barcoding with unique molecular identifiers was used for the TCRbeta library. TCRdb called the PCR reads again in MiXCR, with one record for every CDR3 protein. The sample includes around 490,000 distinct CDR3 sequences, 10% to 12% of them seen just once. The sequence came from a female patient under 10 years old who had a stem cell transplant for aplastic anemia, so the T cells may come from the graft donor. The material sequenced was PBMCs, mostly from graft donor cells, taken 180 days after TCRalphabeta/CD19-depleted stem cell transplant.

The CDR3 region is CASSQDILNTEAFF. Written as DNA, the CDR3 is TGTGCCAGCAGCCAAGACATCTTGAACACTGAAGCTTTCTTT. The rearrangement joins TRBV4-2 to TRBJ1-1; D is unresolved. The V and J ends lost 0 bases and 0 bases respectively, with 5 bases between them. CDR1 and CDR2 from the germline V gene are LGHNA and YNFKEQ. The CDR3 extends over 14 amino acids.